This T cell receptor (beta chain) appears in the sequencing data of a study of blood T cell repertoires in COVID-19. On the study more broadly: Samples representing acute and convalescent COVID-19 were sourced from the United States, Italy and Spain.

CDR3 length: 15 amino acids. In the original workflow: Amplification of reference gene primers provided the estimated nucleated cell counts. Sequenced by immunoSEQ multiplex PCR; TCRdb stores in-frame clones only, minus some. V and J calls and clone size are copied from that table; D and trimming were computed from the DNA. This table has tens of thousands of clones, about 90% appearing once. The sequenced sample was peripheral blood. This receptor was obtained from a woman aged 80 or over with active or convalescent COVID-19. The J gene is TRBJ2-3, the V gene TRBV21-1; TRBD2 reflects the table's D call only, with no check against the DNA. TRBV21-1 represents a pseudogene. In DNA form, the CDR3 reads TGTGCCAGCAGTCCCCCCGGTCCCCGCACAGATACGCAGTATTTT. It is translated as CASSPPGPRTDTQYF.